This T cell receptor beta chain derives from a study of shared clonotypes between healthy human individuals. This clone has only one observation. The CDR3 runs 16 residues. Germline loops: CDR1 SEHNR, CDR2 FQNEAQ (reference sequence). Germline trimming cut 5 bases from V and 5 bases from J; bases unmatched to any gene: 14. Generated by immunoSEQ multiplex PCR, the TCRdb table keeps only in-frame clones and is missing some. The sample carries a few million clones, around 90% recorded once. What was sequenced was naive CD4+ T cells from PBMCs. Subset here: CD45RA+ positively selected. The chain links TRBV7-9 to TRBJ2-5; 7 nucleotides match TRBD2. The receptor was isolated from a young man in good health. Some clones in this sample may be carry-over from other donors' samples. Here the CDR3 DNA reads TGTGCCAGCAGCCCCCCGGTGACGAGGCGGGAGGAGACCCAGTACTTC. Amino acid sequence: CASSPPVTRREETQYF.